The 27 T cell receptor beta chains below were found in one sample sequenced in a study of T cells in Graves' hyperthyroidism and ophthalmopathy (dated by TCRdb to between 2018 and 2020). The library was prepared using multiplex PCR. The listed sequencing device is Illumina HiSeq 2000. Amplification of TCR beta CDR3 regions was carried out from RNA transcripts. The first round of RT-PCR for the TCR CDR3 was performed with the HTBI primer set and the Qiagen OneStep RT-PCR kit. The raw public data were reprocessed by TCRdb itself: fastp quality trimming at Q25, MiXCR clonotype calling, in-frame beta chains only. Each entry merges the rows of one CDR3 protein and shows their most common DNA and genes. This sample comprises about 210,000 distinct CDR3 sequences, around 19% of them detected only once. The top ten constitute approximately 40% of the sample. Sequenced input: blood. The receptors stem from a man aged 35 to 55 with Graves' hyperthyroidism.

The chain couples TRBV19 to TRBJ2-3; tentatively, D is TRBD2 (6 bases). The CDR3 contains 15 residues. Germline V lookup: CDR1 LNHDA, CDR2 SQIVND (reference sequence). The ends were cut back, 7 bases at V and 2 bases at J, with 16 bases in the middle. For the CDR3, the DNA is TGTGCCAGTACCATATCAGGGAGGCCCACAGATACGCAGTATTTT. Protein product: CASTISGRPTDTQYF.

This clonotype was recorded at least ten times. The chain recombines TRBV20-1 with TRBJ2-3; 11 bases line up with TRBD2. Germline CDR1 DFQATT, CDR2 SNEGSKA (reference sequence). The V and J ends lost 0 bases and 5 bases, in that order; junction bases with no gene match: 10. The CDR3 has 17 residues. CDR3 protein: CSARDGASGGTIDTQYF. The CDR3 DNA reads as TGCAGTGCTAGAGATGGGGCTAGCGGGGGGACGATAGATACGCAGTATTTT.

This clonotype was seen many times. The chain carries TRBV20-1 and TRBJ2-3; no clear D gene. This CDR3 region has 12 residues. Trimming left V 4 bases short and J 0 bases short, with 5 bases between. Germline CDR1 DFQATT, CDR2 SNEGSKA (reference sequence). The CDR3 spells CSATPSTDTQYF. Written as DNA, the CDR3 is TGCAGTGCTACGCCTAGCACAGATACGCAGTATTTT.

This rearrangement joins TRBV9 to TRBJ1-1; TRBD1 might be the D (6 bases). V shed 1 base and J shed 8 bases, with 15 bases lying between them. Germline values: CDR1 SGDLS, CDR2 YYNGEE. CDR3 size: 14 residues. CDR3 coding DNA: TGTGCCAGCAGCGTATCGGGGGCCCCATCGGAAGCTTTCTTT. Translating gives CASSVSGAPSEAFF.

The chain is built from TRBV11-1 and TRBJ2-3, with TRBD2 as a possible D gene (5 bases). Germline V lookup: CDR1 SGHAT, CDR2 FQDESV (reference sequence). This CDR3 is built from 15 residues. The germline V and J ends were trimmed by 3 bases and 1 base, with 11 bases remaining between them. The CDR3 loop reads CASSFGGSRTDTQYF. The CDR3 region has the DNA TGTGCCAGCAGCTTTGGCGGGTCCCGCACAGATACGCAGTATTTT.

Many counts were recorded for this clonotype. J is TRBJ1-2 and V is TRBV18, with 7 bases aligning to TRBD1. The V and J ends lost 4 bases and 1 base, in that order; junction bases with no gene match: 3. Germline CDR1 reads KGHSH; CDR2 reads LQKENI. The CDR3 loop spans 14 amino acids. The DNA for the CDR3 is TGTGCCAGCTCACTGACAGGGTTTAACTATGGCTACACCTTC. This codes for CASSLTGFNYGYTF.

This clonotype has at least ten counts. V is TRBV20-1 and J is TRBJ1-3; no definite D call. Germline V gene data show CDR1 as DFQATT and CDR2 as SNEGSKA (reference sequence). The CDR3 loop spans 11 amino acids. V was clipped by 7 bases and J by 3 bases, with 7 bases between them. The DNA of the CDR3 is TGCAGTGGCCTCAGTGGAAACACCATATATTTT. Its protein product is CSGLSGNTIYF.

This clonotype was counted many times. This chain links TRBV6-1 with TRBJ1-1, with no clear D. Germline CDR1 MNHNS, CDR2 SASEGT. V was pared by 6 bases and J by 6 bases, with 8 bases between. The CDR3 loop spans 11 amino acids. The DNA of the CDR3 is TGTGCCAGCAGGTCCAGCGCTGAAGCTTTCTTT. Amino acids: CASRSSAEAFF.

In its sample, this clonotype was seen a few times. A much larger clone is a single base away; this may be a read error. This rearrangement joins TRBV6-2 or TRBV6-3 to TRBJ1-5; D is unresolved. The germline V gene encodes CDR1 MNHEY and CDR2 SVGEGT. CDR3 length equals 20 residues. CDR3 sequence: CAGSLDRRTHEAYSNQPQHF. CDR3 sequence (DNA): TGTGCCGGCAGTCTCGATCGGCGGACCCACGAAGCCTATAGCAATCAGCCCCAGCATTTT.

This clonotype showed up just a few times. The J gene is TRBJ2-2, the V gene TRBV2; 12 nucleotides match TRBD1. V lost 8 bases, J lost 4 bases, and 5 bases stayed unmatched. The germline gives CDR1 SNHLY, CDR2 FYNNEI. CDR3 length: 15 amino acids. CDR3 region: CASGDRGPPTGELFF. Here the CDR3 DNA reads TGTGCCAGCGGGGACAGGGGGCCCCCCACCGGGGAGCTGTTTTTT.

This clonotype was detected only once. Because the CDR3 is missing its conserved closing phenylalanine or tryptophan, this is likely a read error. The genes are TRBV19 and TRBJ1-3; D ambiguous. The CDR3 loop spans 16 amino acids. Germline CDR1 LNHDA, CDR2 SQIVND (reference sequence). V shed 6 bases and J shed 1 base, with 16 bases lying between them. Here the CDR3 DNA reads TGTGCCAGTAGCCTTATAGGCCGAGCATCTGGAAACACCATATATTCT. Protein: CASSLIGRASGNTIYS.

This clonotype was counted at least ten times. The gene calls are TRBV7-9 and TRBJ1-1; D ambiguous. Per the germline V gene, CDR1 is SEHNR and CDR2 is FQNEAQ (reference sequence). V was shortened by 4 bases and J by 4 bases, with 7 bases between the two germline ends. The CDR3 spans 12 residues. The CDR3 is CASSWLSTEAFF. CDR3 nucleotide sequence: TGTGCCAGCAGCTGGCTTAGCACTGAAGCTTTCTTT.

The chain uses TRBV30 and TRBJ2-7; tentative D call: TRBD2 (7 bases). Germline CDR1 is GTSNPN and CDR2 is SVGIG (reference sequence). The CDR3 is made up of 15 amino acids. Deletions cut 0 bases from V and 3 bases from J, with 15 bases between. Here the CDR3 reads CAWSVLGGGGYEQYF. For the CDR3, the DNA is TGTGCCTGGAGTGTACTCGGGGGAGGGGGCTACGAGCAGTACTTC.

The chain joins TRBV6-1 to TRBJ1-1; 8 bases agree with TRBD1. Germline CDR1 MNHNS, CDR2 SASEGT. The length of the CDR3 is 14 residues. The V gene end was trimmed by 5 bases and the J gene end by 4 bases; junction bases not matched to a gene: 6. The CDR3 loop is CASSIQGAGTEAFF. CDR3 nucleotides: TGTGCCAGCAGTATCCAGGGGGCGGGCACTGAAGCTTTCTTT.

Only a few counts were recorded for this clonotype. The chain has TRBV4-1 and TRBJ2-7; 8 bases agree with TRBD2. J was trimmed by 3 bases and V by 1 base; bases with no gene match: 8. This CDR3 has 16 amino acids. Germline CDR1 reads MGHRA; CDR2 reads YSYEKL. The CDR3 region is CASSQVGTRRGYEQYF. Here the CDR3 DNA reads TGCGCCAGCAGCCAAGTCGGGACTAGGAGAGGCTACGAGCAGTACTTC.

This clonotype was detected ten times or more. The V call is TRBV7-2, the J call TRBJ1-6; TRBD1 is a possible D gene (6 bases). The CDR3 sequence is 14 residues long. Germline CDR1 is SGHTA and CDR2 is FQGNSA. Trimming left V 5 bases short and J 4 bases short, with 9 bases between. The CDR3 bases are TGTGCCAGCAGCCCGGGACAATATAATTCACCCCTCCACTTT. This encodes CASSPGQYNSPLHF.

This clonotype was counted at least ten times. J is TRBJ1-1 and V is TRBV5-5; 7 nucleotides agree with TRBD1. This CDR3 has 14 residues. Trimming removed 4 bases from V and 1 base from J; junction bases left unmatched: 4. Germline V gene data show CDR1 as SGHKS and CDR2 as YYEKEE (reference sequence). CDR3 sequence reads: CASSGRGRNTEAFF. The CDR3 DNA reads TGTGCCAGCAGCGGCAGGGGGAGGAACACTGAAGCTTTCTTT.

The gene calls are TRBV7-2 and TRBJ2-2; 9 bases map to TRBD2. The CDR3 has 15 amino acids. With 7 bases clipped from V and 6 bases from J, the junction kept 9 bases outside the gene matches. Per the germline V gene, CDR1 is SGHTA and CDR2 is FQGNSA. The CDR3 coding sequence is TGTGCCAGCATCGACGGACTAGCGATCGCCGGGGAGCTGTTTTTT. It specifies CASIDGLAIAGELFF. The variable domain in full, with the rest retrieved from reference TRBV7-2 and TRBJ2-2, is GAGVSQSPSNKVTEKGKDVELRCDPISGHTALYWYRQSLGQGLEFLIYFQGNSAPDKSGLPSDRFSAERTGGSVSTLTIQRTQQEDSAVYLCASIDGLAIAGELFFGEGSRLTVL.

This clonotype was counted many times. The rearrangement joins TRBV11-2 to TRBJ2-5, with D perhaps TRBD2 (6 bases). CDR3 length: 16 residues. Looked up from germline, CDR1 is SGHAT and CDR2 is FQNNGV. Trimming cost V 4 bases and J 2 bases, with 17 bases left between them. The CDR3 reads CASSSSWAGSQETQYF. The CDR3 DNA reads TGTGCCAGCAGCTCAAGTTGGGCGGGGAGTCAAGAGACCCAGTACTTC.

This clonotype was seen only a few times. This chain joins TRBV28 and TRBJ1-4; D remains ambiguous. Germline-derived CDR1 and CDR2 are MDHEN and SYDVKM. The CDR3 loop spans 15 amino acids. V lost 5 bases and J lost 0, with 10 bases in between. The CDR3 nucleotides read TGTGCCAGCAGTAGAAGCACGACAACTAATGAAAAACTGTTTTTT. This sequence encodes CASSRSTTTNEKLFF.

This clonotype was recorded many times. V usage is TRBV7-2 and J usage is TRBJ1-2; D unresolved. In germline, CDR1 is SGHTA, CDR2 FQGNSA. Trimming left V 1 base short and J 4 bases short, with 4 bases between. The CDR3 has 12 amino acids. The CDR3 loop is CASSLVIYGYTF. In nucleotides, the CDR3 is TGTGCCAGCAGCTTAGTCATCTATGGCTACACCTTC.

Worth noting for this clonotype: A much larger clonotype is one base distant, so this may be a read error. The chain links TRBV6-2 or TRBV6-3 to TRBJ2-2, with 10 bases that match TRBD2. The CDR3 sequence is 18 residues long. CDR1 is MNHEY and CDR2 is SVGEGT in the germline V gene. This chain's CDR3 is CASSYYLAGAANTGKLFF. The CDR3 region has the DNA TGTGCCAGCAGTTACTACCTAGCGGGGGCCGCGAACACCGGGAAGCTGTTTTTT.

This clonotype has a count of ten or more. This chain uses TRBV7-2 with TRBJ2-5, with D possibly being TRBD1 (5 bases). Deletions cut 5 bases from V and 0 bases from J, with 10 bases between. This CDR3 has 14 amino acids. Germline V CDR1 and CDR2: SGHTA, FQGNSA. CDR3 in amino acids: CASSLGAYQETQYF. DNA of the CDR3: TGTGCCAGCAGCCTTGGGGCTTACCAAGAGACCCAGTACTTC. Full variable domain (missing parts from reference TRBV7-2 and TRBJ2-5): GAGVSQSPSNKVTEKGKDVELRCDPISGHTALYWYRQSLGQGLEFLIYFQGNSAPDKSGLPSDRFSAERTGGSVSTLTIQRTQQEDSAVYLCASSLGAYQETQYFGPGTRLLVL.

The chain carries TRBV2 and TRBJ2-3, with D possibly matching TRBD2 (6 bases). The CDR3 spans 16 residues. Trimming pared 6 bases from V and 1 base from J, leaving 17 bases between. CDR1 and CDR2 from the germline V gene are SNHLY and FYNNEI. The CDR3 bases are TGTGCCAGCAGGAAGGAACGGGGGTCGCGCACAGATACGCAGTATTTT. The encoded protein is CASRKERGSRTDTQYF. Based on the CDR3 plus reference TRBV2 and TRBJ2-3, the full variable domain is EPEVTQTPSHQVTQMGQEVILRCVPISNHLYFYWYRQILGQKVEFLVSFYNNEISEKSEIFDDQFSVERPDGSNFTLKIRSTKLEDSAMYFCASRKERGSRTDTQYFGPGTRLTVL.

The rearrangement links TRBV5-1 to TRBJ2-5; the match to TRBD2 covers 9 bases. The CDR3 loop spans 15 amino acids. Trimming removed 0 bases from V and 4 bases from J; junction bases left unmatched: 4. The V gene's germline CDR1 is SGHRS and CDR2 YFSETQ. The CDR3 loop reads CASSLASGDPETQYF. In nucleotides, the CDR3 is TGCGCCAGCAGCTTGGCTAGCGGGGACCCAGAGACCCAGTACTTC.

The rearrangement joins TRBV10-1 to TRBJ2-3, with D perhaps TRBD1 (5 bases). The germline V gene has CDR1 WNHNN and CDR2 SYGVQD (reference sequence). V lost 0 bases and J lost 4, with 8 bases in between. This CDR3 contains 14 residues. DNA for the CDR3: TGCGCCAGCAGTGAGTCGATAGGGGCAGATACGCAGTATTTT. The encoded protein is CASSESIGADTQYF.

The table lists this clonotype with a few counts. The V and J genes are TRBV28 and TRBJ2-5, with 8 bases matching TRBD1. The CDR3 length is 16 residues. Germline V gene sequence: CDR1 MDHEN, CDR2 SYDVKM. V dropped 3 bases and J dropped 5; count of bases not matched to a gene: 11. The CDR3 region is CASSFGAQGARETQYF. The CDR3 region has the DNA TGTGCCAGCAGTTTTGGAGCCCAGGGGGCGCGGGAGACCCAGTACTTC.